Listed here is a single T cell receptor beta chain. The antigen remains unidentified. Per germline, CDR1 MNHEY and CDR2 SVGEGT. V lost 2 bases and J lost 4, with 11 bases in between. CDR3 size: 15 residues. This sample was taken from a study of T and B cells in COVID-19 patients. Study-wide points: Highly clonal in active COVID-19, TRB repertoires exceeded healthy-donor diversity and richness at recovery.

From blood, about 240-550 ng of genomic DNA served as TRB template. BIOMED2 TRB-A/B primer pools were used in multiplex TRB PCR. Via MiXCR, TCRdb re-called the multiplex PCR reads, giving one row per CDR3 protein. The data show more than 15,000 distinct CDR3 sequences, roughly 36% seen once. The genes are TRBV6-2 or TRBV6-3 and TRBJ2-2; no clear D. The source material was blood. This TCR was recovered from a human donor with active COVID-19. The CDR3 nucleotides read TGTGCCAGCAGTTACAGAGACATTTTCACCGGGGAGCTGTTTTTT. As protein: CASSYRDIFTGELFF.